This T cell receptor beta chain was recovered during a study of CD8 T cells in ankylosing spondylitis. Overall study results and limits: The clones that were linked to disease were reported to be significantly enriched in matched synovial fluid samples from ankylosing spondylitis patients. Apparently characteristic of ankylosing spondylitis blood was a TCR beta motif (fewer than 10 highly homologous variants). Disease-linked clones bore a CD8+ phenotype and were relatively rare in peripheral blood.

This clonotype was seen many times. The antigen is undetermined. Library preparation for TCR beta used quantitative 5'-RACE with molecular barcodes. A single record per CDR3 protein comes from TCRdb applying MiXCR to the 5' RACE reads. The sample holds about 130,000 distinct CDR3 sequences, 6% to 8% seen once. The CDR3 sequence is 16 residues long. Germline loops: CDR1 LGHNA, CDR2 YNFKEQ. Deletions cut 2 bases from V and 2 bases from J, with 14 bases between. The V gene is TRBV4-2, the J gene TRBJ2-3; tentatively, D is TRBD1 (5 bases). The sequenced material came from blood, either unsorted or a sorted T cell fraction (not recorded which). This sequence originates from a female donor with ankylosing spondylitis or in good health (not recorded which). The CDR3: CASSQSSQGNTDTQYF. The CDR3 DNA follows: TGTGCCAGCAGCCAAAGTAGTCAGGGAAACACAGATACGCAGTATTTT.